The source of this T cell receptor (beta chain) is a study of T cell responses to AZD1222 COVID-19 vaccine. Whole-study findings and limits: Just 5 to 7 AZD1222 recipients tested seropositive at baseline. Spike-specific TCR breadth and depth went up after people got two AZD1222 doses. Reportedly, close to half of spike-specific TCRs are directed against unmutated variant regions. Without day 14 samples, only post-peak T cell repertoires were studied.

The germline V gene has CDR1 MNHEY and CDR2 SVGAGI. The CDR3 runs to 12 residues. Deletions cut 4 bases from V and 7 bases from J, with 8 bases between. Worth noting for this clone: Its antigen remains unidentified.

Using immunoSEQ multiplex PCR, the repertoire was profiled, and TCRdb retains in-frame clones only, with some absent. This repertoire shows 150,000 to 200,000 clones, just over 90% found once; its top ten account for less than 4%. The clonotype was recovered from an adult who received the MenACWY meningococcal vaccine as a control. The chain joins TRBV6-5 to TRBJ1-5; D unresolved. This specimen consisted of peripheral blood, obtained 28 days after the second dose of the MenACWY control vaccine. CDR3 loop: CASSFNGQPQHF. In DNA form, the CDR3 reads TGTGCCAGCAGTTTCAACGGACAGCCCCAGCATTTT.